Here is one T cell receptor (beta chain) with its context. The data were obtained in a study of cytomegalovirus exposure and HLA in healthy donors. Study-level background: Approximately 85 million unique TCRs from HLA-typed donors were held in an early release of data.

The study ran its PCR with 60 Vbeta and 13 Jbeta primers. Assay used: immunoSEQ multiplex PCR; TCRdb lists only in-frame clones, some missing. This sample yields under 120,000 clones, of which approximately 70% are seen a single time; approximately 10% belongs to the top ten. Looked up from germline, CDR1 is GTSNPN and CDR2 is SVGIG (reference sequence). The ends were cut back, 1 base at V and 8 bases at J, with 17 bases in the middle. The CDR3 is 14 amino acids. Likely unrecorded immune exposures existed in these nominally healthy donors. The chain links TRBV30 to TRBJ1-1; D gene uncertain. Sequencing used PBMCs. The receptor was derived from a man between 40 and 49 years old in good health and CMV-seropositive. The CDR3 DNA sequence: TGTGCCTGGAGTGACCTTCGGGGTTCGGGGGAAGCTTTCTTT. It is translated as CAWSDLRGSGEAFF. The full variable domain, in which reference TRBV30 and TRBJ1-1 provide the parts outside the CDR3, is SQTIHQWPATLVQPVGSPLSLECTVEGTSNPNLYWYRQAAGRGLQLLFYSVGIGQISSEVPQNLSASRPQDRQFILSSKKLLLSDSGFYLCAWSDLRGSGEAFFGQGTRLTVV.